The clone carrying this TCR beta chain was found once. Assay used: immunoSEQ multiplex PCR; TCRdb lists only in-frame clones, some missing. The table shows hundreds of thousands of clones, with around nine tenths occurring only once. The data stem from a study of shared T cell receptors in the human thymus. These same data were also listed under a study on human thymus T cells. That study adds: The sample donors, healthy Finnish infants, were having corrective surgery for congenital heart defects. Resections were taken during corrective heart surgery, and the thymus tissue came from these. Blood and thymic repertoires both appeared biased in V and J gene usage. Related research found strongly overlapping thymic repertoires in unrelated individuals.

The TCR comes from a boy in the first two years of life with a congenital heart defect. The sample was thymocytes.

CDR3: CASSEATGTARTSQYF. For the CDR3, the DNA is TGTGCCAGCAGTGAAGCGACCGGGACAGCAAGGACGTCCCAGTACTTC. The gene calls are TRBV6-1 and TRBJ2-5, with 7 nucleotides matching TRBD1. There are 16 residues in the CDR3. J lost 9 bases, V lost 0 bases, and 13 bases had no gene match. In germline, CDR1 is MNHNS, CDR2 SASEGT.